These 15 T cell receptor beta chains were all obtained from the same sample, sequenced in a study of blood T cell repertoires in COVID-19. Measured with immunoSEQ multiplex PCR; TCRdb has only the in-frame clones, and not every one. The sample carries about 210,000 clones, approximately 84% recorded once. Sequencing input: peripheral blood. All receptors come from a woman aged 45 to 65 with active or convalescent COVID-19.

The gene calls are TRBV20-1 and TRBJ2-5; 9 nucleotides line up with TRBD2. V was clipped by 3 bases and J by 4 bases; unmatched bases: 15. The CDR3 runs to 17 residues. Germline CDR1 DFQATT, CDR2 SNEGSKA (reference sequence). CDR3 region: CSASLTLSGGPAETQYF. CDR3 DNA sequence: TGCAGTGCTAGTCTCACCCTCAGCGGGGGGCCAGCAGAGACCCAGTACTTC.

Regarding this clone: Additional DNA sequences in this sample encode the identical CDR3. The chain couples TRBV5-1 to TRBJ2-2; 7 bases line up with TRBD2. V shed 0 bases, J shed 0 bases, and the junction held 2 bases outside the gene matches. The CDR3 spans 16 residues. Germline V gene lookup returns CDR1 SGHRS and CDR2 YFSETQ. The CDR3: CASSLVGLSNTGELFF. The CDR3 coding sequence is TGCGCCAGCAGCTTGGTGGGACTATCGAACACCGGGGAGCTGTTTTTT.

The chain combines TRBV28 with TRBJ2-7, with TRBD1 identical over 11 bases. With V trimmed by 6 bases and J by 5 bases, 9 bases remained unmatched. The CDR3 is 15 amino acids. The germline V gene has CDR1 MDHEN and CDR2 SYDVKM. Here the CDR3 DNA reads TGTGCCAGCAGCCCTGGACAGGGGGCATACCACGAGCAGTACGTC. Translated, it gives CASSPGQGAYHEQYV.

The V and J genes are TRBV5-5 and TRBJ1-1; D is possibly TRBD1 (6 bases). This CDR3 region has 15 residues. CDR1 is SGHKS, CDR2 YYEKEE, per germline (reference sequence). The V end lost 0 bases, the J end lost 4 bases, and 13 bases lay between the germline ends. The CDR3 loop reads CASSLDRDESTEAFF. Written as DNA, the CDR3 is TGTGCCAGCAGCTTGGACAGGGATGAGAGCACTGAAGCTTTCTTT.

The rearrangement joins TRBV7-6 to TRBJ2-1; 7 nucleotides match TRBD2. CDR3 length: 12 residues. The germline V gene has CDR1 SGHVS and CDR2 FNYEAQ. J was trimmed by 9 bases and V by 4 bases; bases with no gene match: 3. This CDR3 is CASSSERGEQFF. As DNA, the CDR3 is TGTGCCAGCAGCTCGGAGCGGGGTGAGCAGTTCTTC.

The sample holds one count of this clone. The chain carries TRBV6-5 and TRBJ1-5; TRBD1 aligns across 9 bases. V lost 4 bases and J lost 4; bases outside the gene matches: 5. CDR3 length: 15 amino acids. Germline V gene data show CDR1 as MNHEY and CDR2 as SVGAGI. As DNA, the CDR3 is TGTGCCAGCAGTTCACCGGGACAGGGAAATCAGCCCCAGCATTTT. This codes for CASSSPGQGNQPQHF.

This clone was counted once. This chain joins TRBV28 and TRBJ1-1, with 8 bases fitting TRBD1. The CDR3 runs 14 residues. The junction had 12 bases not matched to a gene; V was cut back by 5 bases and J by 10 bases. Germline loops: CDR1 MDHEN, CDR2 SYDVKM. CDR3 DNA: TGTGCCAGCAGTGGTTCGGGACAGGCCGGGAGAGCTTTCTTT. Translated, it gives CASSGSGQAGRAFF.

This sequence joins TRBV6-5 and TRBJ2-4; TRBD1 matches at 9 bases. The CDR3 has 15 amino acids. CDR1 and CDR2 (germline): MNHEY, SVGAGI. V trimming: 6 bases; J trimming: 0 bases; junction bases outside the gene matches: 3. CDR3 sequence (DNA): TGTGCCAGCAGAGGACAGGGGTTAGCCAAAAACATTCAGTACTTC. It is translated as CASRGQGLAKNIQYF.

The chain recombines TRBV28 with TRBJ1-5; tentative D call: TRBD1 (5 bases). Trimming stripped 2 bases from V and 3 bases from J, with 11 bases between. Germline CDR1 is MDHEN and CDR2 is SYDVKM. CDR3 size: 15 residues. The chain's CDR3 is CASSLGWGVNQPQHF. The CDR3 coding sequence is TGTGCCAGCAGTTTAGGGTGGGGGGTCAATCAGCCCCAGCATTTT.

This clone was seen just once. The chain employs TRBV15 and TRBJ2-1; 14 bases agree with TRBD2. V trimming: 1 base; J trimming: 7 bases; junction bases outside the gene matches: 9. This CDR3 is 18 amino acids long. The germline CDR1 and CDR2 sequences are LNHNV and YYDKDF (reference sequence). CDR3 nucleotides: TGTGCCACCAGCAGAGCTCCTGGGACTAGCGGGAGAGGTAATGAGCAGTTCTTC. Its translation is CATSRAPGTSGRGNEQFF.

Only a few counts were recorded for this clone. V usage is TRBV19 and J usage is TRBJ2-2; 10 bases are a match to TRBD1. The CDR3 sequence is 16 residues long. The J segment lost 4 bases and the V segment lost 8 bases, leaving 10 bases of the junction unmatched. Per germline, CDR1 LNHDA and CDR2 SQIVND (reference sequence). Written as DNA, the CDR3 is TGTGCCAGTCGGGACAGGGGAAGGGGTAGCACCGGGGAGCTGTTTTTT. Amino acid sequence: CASRDRGRGSTGELFF.

The chain links TRBV6-5 to TRBJ1-5, with 7 bases aligning to TRBD1. CDR1 MNHEY and CDR2 SVGAGI come from the germline V gene. This CDR3 has 15 residues. After removal of 8 bases from V and 0 bases from J, the junction contained 7 bases not matched to a gene. CDR3 coding DNA: TGTGCCAGCTCGAACCGGGACAGTAGCAATCAGCCCCAGCATTTT. It encodes CASSNRDSSNQPQHF.

This clone occurred once. The V and J genes are TRBV5-1 and TRBJ2-1; 8 positions match TRBD1. V shed 3 bases and J 10 bases; nucleotides not matched to a gene: 3. Germline V gene sequence: CDR1 SGHRS, CDR2 YFSETQ. The CDR3 spans 12 residues. In nucleotides, the CDR3 is TGCGCCAGCAGCTCAGGGGGCAGCGAGCAGTTCTTC. This encodes CASSSGGSEQFF.

This clone occurred once. The chain carries TRBV6-1 and TRBJ1-4; D may be TRBD1 (6 bases). The CDR3 totals 14 residues. With 3 bases removed from V and 7 bases from J, the gap between germline ends came to 12 bases. Germline CDR1 reads MNHNS; CDR2 reads SASEGT. In DNA, the CDR3 is TGTGCCAGCAGTGACAGGGGAGAAGTTGAAAAACTGTTTTTT. It yields the protein CASSDRGEVEKLFF.

The genes are TRBV28 and TRBJ1-4, with TRBD1 matching over 8 bases. Trimming took 6 bases from V and 7 from J; bases not matched to a gene: 10. The germline V gene encodes CDR1 MDHEN and CDR2 SYDVKM. This CDR3 is built from 15 residues. The CDR3 nucleotides read TGTGCCAGCAGCCCTACAGGGGGATCAAGTGAAAAACTGTTTTTT. Its translation is CASSPTGGSSEKLFF.